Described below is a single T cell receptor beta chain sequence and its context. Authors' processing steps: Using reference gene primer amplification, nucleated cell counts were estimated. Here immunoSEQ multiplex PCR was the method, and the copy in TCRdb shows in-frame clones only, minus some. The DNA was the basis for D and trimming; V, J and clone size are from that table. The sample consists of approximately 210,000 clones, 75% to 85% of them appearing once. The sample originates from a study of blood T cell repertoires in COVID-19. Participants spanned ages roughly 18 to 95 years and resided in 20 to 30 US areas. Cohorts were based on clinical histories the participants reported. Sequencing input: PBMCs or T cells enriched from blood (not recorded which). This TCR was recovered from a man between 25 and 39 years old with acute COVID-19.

The CDR3 DNA follows: TGTGCCAGCACCCGGGACAGGGGGCGCGGCAATCAGCCCCAGCATTTT. It specifies CASTRDRGRGNQPQHF. The rearrangement uses TRBV6-4 and TRBJ1-5, with TRBD1 matching over 12 bases. The junction had 6 bases not matched to a gene; V was cut back by 7 bases and J by 2 bases. The CDR3 is 16 residues long. Germline V lookup: CDR1 MRHNA, CDR2 SNTAGT.